This TCR beta chain was obtained from a study of cytomegalovirus exposure and HLA in healthy donors listed by TCRdb under 2017. At the level of the whole study: In an earlier analysis of under 600 of the donors, around 290 Gb of sequence data and roughly 100 million unique TCR beta sequences from 150 million to 200 million T cells were reported. Roughly 310 gigabases of sequencing data and approximately 84 million unique TCR sequences were included in an early release covering about 620 HLA-typed donors. The genetic ancestry cluster associated with self-reported Caucasian donors included over 80% of the 398 genotyped donors. The study aimed to test whether signatures of past pathogen exposure could be identified by cataloging public T cell receptors. The study profiled the T cell repertoires of 500 to 800 subjects by immunosequencing and related them to cytomegalovirus serostatus. In addition to the first cohort of 666 subjects, a separate validation cohort of 120 different subjects was used. High-throughput TCR immunosequencing, statistical association of individual TCRs with disease status, and machine learning were combined to predict cytomegalovirus infection status. In a later analysis, previously published TCR beta repertoires from several hundred donors were re-analyzed and high-resolution HLA genotyping was added so that TCR occurrence patterns could be studied. The later analysis used no new phenotypic data to find candidate immune exposures, relying instead on TCR beta sequences and their occurrence across donors. To decide whether each TCR beta V gene segment behaved as functional or pseudogenic, an earlier analysis of some 580 of the donors relied on high-throughput TCR beta sequencing. Donor age, sex, ethnicity and CMV serostatus were compiled alongside the repertoire data. In a later genetic analysis, genome-wide SNP genotypes for about 55% of the roughly 700 donors were used, and that subset was treated as a discovery cohort. Every discovery cohort repertoire had been produced on one sequencing platform. HLA typing included class I and class II loci at four-digit resolution. The number of donors typed differed by locus, with about 629-630 for A, B, C, DRB1 and DQB1, around 500 for DQA1, nearly 610 for DPA1, and 450 to 480 for DPB1. Several DR-DQ haplotypes were handled as single units for association and clustering because linkage in the cohort was strong. Among under 450 genotyped donors of the cohort, an average of about 240,000 unique TCR beta nucleotide sequences were sequenced per donor, roughly 18% of them non-productive.

Of note for this clone: Its binding antigen is unknown. No qualities accompany the bases; no much larger clone lies one base away.

The library came from the immunoSEQ multiplex PCR assay. The multiplex PCR relied on a mix of 60 forward primers for TCR Vbeta segments and 13 reverse primers for TCR Jbeta segments. Amplification of the CDR3 region of rearranged TCR beta genes was performed with a multiplex PCR assay on genomic DNA. The Illumina HiSeq System was used to sequence the amplified TCR beta libraries as 87-base-pair reads. The authors processed their data as follows. In a later analysis, some 80 million unique TCR beta chains were counted across the approximately 640 repertoires, and about 10 million of these chains were shared by at least two donors. Raw reads were error-corrected and collapsed into unique sequences with a nearest-neighbor algorithm that merged closely related sequences to remove PCR and sequencing errors. CDR3 sequences were aligned to IMGT reference sequences to assign V, D and J gene segments. Each retained sequence needed at least a six-nucleotide match to both a V gene segment and a J gene segment. A rearrangement counted as productive if the CDR3 had no stop codons and remained in frame with V and J, and every other rearrangement counted as non-productive. Following IMGT convention, CDR3 was defined as the stretch from the second conserved V-encoded cysteine to the conserved J-encoded phenylalanine. In an earlier analysis of approximately 590 of the donors, sequences lacking an unambiguous match to a single V gene segment were excluded. An earlier analysis of 587 of the donors called V segments functional above 56.7% productive rearrangements and segregating when the between-donor standard deviation exceeded 5%. A statistical classification framework was built for diagnosing cytomegalovirus status from the catalog of TCR beta chain sequences. In a later analysis, V and J genes were assigned by comparing TCR nucleotide sequences against IMGT/GENE-DB human TR gene sequences. A later analysis assigned CDR3 sequences and most-parsimonious VDJ recombination scenarios with the TCRdist pipeline. A later analysis defined each TCR beta chain by its CDR3 amino acid sequence plus V-gene family, and excluded reads lacking a unique V-gene family. A later analysis removed several hundred highly shared, low-generation-probability nucleotide sequences to deal with suspected cross-contamination and a sequencing artifact. In a later analysis, a clonal expansion index for each public chain was calculated from normalized within-repertoire ranks of inferred template counts. In a later analysis, generation probabilities were computed with a VDJ recombination model fitted to out-of-frame rearrangements, and the resulting probabilities were checked against IGoR. Hypergeometric tests were used in a later analysis to score TCR-TCR, TCR-HLA and TCR-CMV co-occurrence, with a repertoire-size bias correction applied to the TCR pairs. False discovery rates were estimated in a later analysis by permuting HLA or CMV assignments 20 times. In a later analysis, co-occurring TCRs were grouped using DBSCAN, with TCRdist sequence similarity added in when clustering inside HLA-allele-positive subsets. For co-occurrence clustering, repertoires with fewer than 30,000 or more than 120,000 public chains were excluded, along with a handful of repertoires with anomalous nucleotide sharing. TCRdb obtained this table from immuneACCESS and retained in-frame rearrangements with V and J assigned. These tables miss some clones; where compared with another copy, unresolved V genes account for less than half of the shortfall, and the remainder is unexplained. Clone size and the V and J calls come from that table; the DNA yielded D and trimming. In all, the sample holds under 200,000 clones, and approximately 80% of those were seen once. The ten biggest clones cover 6.3% of the sample.

Broad study findings and their caveats: The only immune exposure information available for the cohort was CMV serostatus. In a later analysis, several top co-occurrence clusters were reported to appear linked to parvovirus B19, influenza, CMV and Epstein-Barr virus. Compared with the roughly 600-donor mean, donors in an Asian-associated ancestry cluster had fewer N-insertions in productive TCRs, according to a later genetic analysis. In a later analysis, HLA-associated TCR beta chains were found to be more clonally expanded and to have lower generation probabilities than equally common non-associated chains. In a later analysis, TCR association rates were found to vary across HLA loci, with the most associated TCRs seen for DRB1 alleles and the fewest for HLA-C alleles. While some public TCRs were present in many individuals, most TCR sequences turned up only very rarely across donors. Sequencing depth was assumed to be roughly uniform across donors in the presence/absence analyses, though that assumption may not hold. At a false discovery rate of 0.05, a later analysis linked roughly 17,000 TCR beta sequences to specific HLA alleles. Most CMV-associated TCR beta chains appeared to be HLA-restricted in a later analysis, and the HLA associations seemed to be driven largely by CMV exposure. Because counts were too low, 15 to 20 rarely observed V segments, including chromosome 9 orphons, were left out of the earlier analysis of approximately 500 of the donors. Correlated functional status among segregating V segments might reflect linkage disequilibrium, but an unknown experimental factor could not be ruled out. In vitro tests confirmed that a few of the cytomegalovirus-associated TCR beta chains recognize cytomegalovirus antigens. A later genetic analysis associated a missense DCLRE1C variant with V-gene and J-gene trimming of TCR beta chains, and an independent cohort replicated the association. Some IMGT-functional V segments, including TRBV6-2 and TRBV6-3, could not be distinguished by the 87-base-pair reads and were therefore excluded. Because HLA typing was missing for some donors at each locus, association tests included only the typed subset. The classifier was reported to diagnose cytomegalovirus status with high specificity and sensitivity in both the original cohort and the validation cohort. The authors suggested that the approach could potentially be extended to other disease states and immunological phenotypes. An earlier analysis of approximately 600 of the donors showed that most TCR beta V segments appeared in productive rearrangements either about 90% or about 30% of the time, which broadly matched IMGT annotations. When HLA alleles, especially DR and DQ, strongly co-occurred, attributing TCR associations to individual alleles was difficult. The sequencing pipeline was judged likely to have produced a cluster of highly shared sequence variants as a technical artifact. A further reported finding was that TCR beta sequences accurately predicted the HLA-A and HLA-B alleles for most subjects in the first cohort. The cohort was sequenced for TCR beta chains only, and without alpha or paired-chain data the features that could be detected were limited. In the study, approximately 160 TCR beta chains were listed as associated with cytomegalovirus.

The cohort was made up of 500 to 800 healthy bone marrow donors. All cohort members were sampled while nominally healthy, although unrecorded immune exposures were likely present. The donor tested CMV seropositive, placing the donor among the 289 seropositive members of the cohort. Each donor provided a peripheral blood sample, and peripheral blood mononuclear cells were used for TCR beta sequencing. Genomic DNA extraction from the blood cell samples was performed with the Qiagen DNeasy Blood Extraction Kit. The germline V end is reduced by 3 bases and the J end by 9 bases; junction bases left unmatched: 7. The CDR3, cysteine through phenylalanine, is 14 amino acids long. CDR3 DNA is the only sequence kept; it has 42 bases, read in frame from the first base. CDR1 and CDR2, looked up from the germline V gene, are LGHNA and YNFKEQ.

Here the chain combines TRBV4-2 and TRBJ1-5; the junction holds 8 bases that match TRBD1. The sequence was collected from a male donor in good health and CMV-seropositive. Specimen: PBMCs. The bases read TGTGCCAGCAGCCAGGCGAGGGACAGGAGGCCCCAGCATTTT. Its translation reads: CASSQARDRRPQHF.